This T cell receptor beta chain comes out of a study of T-cell memory formation after mild COVID-19. This clonotype was seen more than once but under ten times. The CDR3 is 16 amino acids. V was cut by 1 base and J by 2 bases, with 14 bases left in between. Looked up from germline, CDR1 is MGHRA and CDR2 is YSYEKL. TCRdb re-called the 5' RACE reads with MiXCR, one entry per CDR3 protein. In the table there are 470,000 or so distinct CDR3 sequences, roughly 18% of which are singletons. The chain employs TRBV4-1 and TRBJ1-2, with a weak D call TRBD1 (5 bases). This receptor was taken from an adult woman who had mild COVID-19 (a few samples of this study predate the infection). Cell type and time point are not known. The specimen was PBMCs or a T cell subset sorted from them (not recorded which). CDR3 residues: CASSQVRGELNYGYTF. CDR3 in DNA: TGCGCCAGCAGCCAAGTCCGGGGGGAACTCAACTATGGCTACACCTTC.